The clone carrying this TCR beta chain was detected only once. The sample comes from a study of blood T cell repertoires in COVID-19. Overall study: Acute and convalescent COVID-19 specimens originated in the United States, Italy and Spain.

CDR3 length: 16 amino acids. V dropped 6 bases and J dropped 3; count of bases not matched to a gene: 10. Germline CDR1 reads SNHLY; CDR2 reads FYNNEI. Profiled with immunoSEQ multiplex PCR; TCRdb holds only in-frame clones, not every one. The top ten clones hold less than 20% of a sample with 150,000 to 200,000 clones, 76% of them seen once. The rearrangement joins TRBV2 to TRBJ1-5, with TRBD1 matching over 8 bases. What was sequenced was PBMCs or T cells enriched from blood (not recorded which). This TCR was sampled from a woman in her forties or fifties with acute COVID-19. The CDR3 sequence: CASSQGGQASNQPQHF. CDR3 nucleotides: TGTGCCAGCAGCCAAGGGGGACAGGCCTCCAATCAGCCCCAGCATTTT.